Listed below are T cell receptor beta chains from one sample, sequenced in a study of OX40 agonist ivuxolimab in advanced cancers. Sequencing was performed with immunoSEQ multiplex PCR; in TCRdb, only in-frame clones are kept and a portion is missing. Of 53,000 or so clones listed, roughly 73% are singletons. The specimen comprised CD4+ or CD8+ T cells sorted from blood, sampled in a trial of the OX40 agonist ivuxolimab. These receptors originate from an adult with an advanced solid tumor such as melanoma, head and neck, liver or kidney cancer. Each CDR3 is given with its conserved first and last residue. Each record gives: D gene, J gene, V gene, CDR3 length, clone size, CDR3 DNA, CDR3 protein. A D gene is named only where the DNA matches it firmly. Size values are once, few and many counts, or a class for expanded clones, and some rows have none.

.,TRBJ1-6,TRBV18,20,once,TGTGCCAGCTCACGACACCTACAGCCAGGCCCCAGCTCCTATAATTCACCCCTCCACTTT,CASSRHLQPGPSSYNSPLHF
TRBD1,TRBJ2-3,TRBV11-3,14,few,TGTGCCAGCAGCTTAGGGACAGGGGGTGATACGCAGTATTTT,CASSLGTGGDTQYF
.,TRBJ1-4,TRBV5-1,13,.,TGCGCCAGCAGCTTGGCCCAGGCTGGAAAACTGTTTTTT,CASSLAQAGKLFF
.,TRBJ2-4,TRBV7-2,15,.,TGTGCCAGCAGCTTAAACGCTCGGGTTAAAAACATTCAGTACTTC,CASSLNARVKNIQYF
.,TRBJ1-2,TRBV6-5,13,few,TGTGCCAGCCTTAAAGGTCGCACCTATGGCTACACCTTC,CASLKGRTYGYTF
TRBD1,TRBJ1-1,TRBV7-9,14,once,TGTGCCAGCAGCTCGACAGGGGGTCAAACTGAAGCTTTCTTT,CASSSTGGQTEAFF
.,TRBJ2-2,TRBV18,18,once,TGTGCCAGCTCACCACCGCGCCCAATTAGCAGTCCCCTCGGGGAGCTGTTTTTT,CASSPPRPISSPLGELFF
TRBD2,TRBJ2-7,TRBV5-6,16,.,TGTGCCAGCAGCTTGCATGGGACTAGCAGCGGCTACGAGCAGTACTTC,CASSLHGTSSGYEQYF
.,TRBJ2-1,TRBV5-1,15,.,TGCGCCAGCAGCTTGGGCAGACACTCCTACAATGAGCAGTTCTTC,CASSLGRHSYNEQFF
.,TRBJ1-1,TRBV19,15,.,TGTGCCAGTAGTCCCCCACAATCCCGGGACACTGAAGCTTTCTTT,CASSPPQSRDTEAFF
.,TRBJ2-2,TRBV29-1,15,.,TGCAGCGTTTCCGGCACAGGGAGAGTTCCCGGGGAGCTGTTTTTT,CSVSGTGRVPGELFF
TRBD1,TRBJ1-5,TRBV5-5,18,.,TGTGCCAGCAGCTTCCGACCGGGACAGACTTATAGCAATCAGCCCCAGCATTTT,CASSFRPGQTYSNQPQHF
.,TRBJ2-3,TRBV7-2,14,.,TGTGCCAGCAAGCTCCGGGACGCTGCAGATACGCAGTATTTT,CASKLRDAADTQYF
.,TRBJ1-1,TRBV10-2,11,.,TGCGCCAGCACAAAGAACACTGAAGCTTTCTTT,CASTKNTEAFF
TRBD1,TRBJ1-5,TRBV19,15,once,TGTGCCAGCCGGACAGGGCCCCTATACAATCAGCCCCAGCATTTT,CASRTGPLYNQPQHF
.,TRBJ2-6,TRBV4-3,16,few,TGCGCCAGCAGCCGAACCCTGAGCTCTGGGGCCAACGTCCTGACTTTC,CASSRTLSSGANVLTF
TRBD1,TRBJ1-1,TRBV5-6,14,.,TGTGCCAGCAGCCTAGACAGGGGGAACACTGAAGCTTTCTTT,CASSLDRGNTEAFF
.,TRBJ2-1,TRBV5-4,12,.,TGTGCCATGCCAGGCCGCAACTATGAGCAGTTCTTC,CAMPGRNYEQFF
TRBD1,TRBJ2-1,TRBV11-1,16,.,TGTGCCAGCAGCTTTGGACAGGGGGATTTCTACAATGAGCAGTTCTTC,CASSFGQGDFYNEQFF
.,TRBJ2-3,TRBV19,14,.,TGTGCCAGTAGTATTCGGCAGGGTACAGATACGCAGTATTTT,CASSIRQGTDTQYF
.,TRBJ2-7,TRBV10-3,12,.,TGTGCCATCTCCCCGGGCGCGGACGAGCAGTACTTC,CAISPGADEQYF
.,TRBJ1-1,TRBV7-9,13,.,TGTGCCAGCAGCGAGGCTTTGGGGGCTGAAGCTTTCTTT,CASSEALGAEAFF
.,TRBJ1-5,TRBV9,13,medium-sized,TGTGCCAGCAGCGTAGGGATGGATCAGCCCCAGCATTTT,CASSVGMDQPQHF
.,TRBJ2-1,TRBV10-1,12,.,TGCGCCAGCAGTTTATGGAGCAATGAGCAGTTCTTC,CASSLWSNEQFF
.,TRBJ2-5,TRBV5-1,13,.,TGCGCCAGCAGATCCGGGACCACCACGTCCCAGTACTTC,CASRSGTTTSQYF
TRBD1,TRBJ1-2,TRBV29-1,13,.,TGCAGCGTTCGGAGACAGGGTGGGTATGGCTACACCTTC,CSVRRQGGYGYTF
.,TRBJ1-1,TRBV29-1,12,.,TGCAGCGGCAGGGGCGGGAACACTGAAGCTTTCTTT,CSGRGGNTEAFF
.,TRBJ1-1,TRBV10-3,13,few,TGTGCCATCAGTGTGGGGGGGCACACTGAAGCTTTCTTT,CAISVGGHTEAFF
.,TRBJ2-1,TRBV5-1,16,.,TGCGCCAGCAGCAGCAGGACAGCGGGGCTATACAATGAGCAGTTCTTC,CASSSRTAGLYNEQFF
TRBD1,TRBJ2-1,TRBV6-1,15,.,TGTGCCAGCAGCGGGGACAGGGGGTTTGGGAATGAGCAGTTCTTC,CASSGDRGFGNEQFF
.,TRBJ2-7,TRBV7-2,15,.,TGTGCCAGCAGCTTACGGGGGCACCCGAGGCACGAGCAGTACTTC,CASSLRGHPRHEQYF
TRBD2,TRBJ2-7,TRBV29-1,13,.,TGCAGCGTTGATACTAGCGGGAGAGGAGAGCAGTACTTC,CSVDTSGRGEQYF
.,TRBJ1-5,TRBV19,15,.,TGTGCCAGTAGTATGTTCCATCTGGGCAATCAGCCCCAGCATTTT,CASSMFHLGNQPQHF
.,TRBJ1-1,TRBV19,14,once,TGTGCCAGTAGTATAGACCACAGTAGAATTGAAGCTTTCTTT,CASSIDHSRIEAFF
TRBD2,TRBJ2-1,TRBV7-9,17,.,TGTGCCAGCAGTCAGAGGGCTAGCGGGGGGAGGTACAATGAGCAGTTCTTC,CASSQRASGGRYNEQFF
TRBD1,TRBJ2-1,TRBV29-1,16,.,TGCAGCGTTCCCGGGACAGGGGGCTTTTATGGCAATGAGCAGTTCTTC,CSVPGTGGFYGNEQFF
.,TRBJ1-6,TRBV30,14,once,TGTGCCTGGGGCCAGGGAAGCGTTGATTCACCCCTCCACTTT,CAWGQGSVDSPLHF
.,TRBJ2-7,TRBV18,12,few,TGTGCCAGCTCACCGGGCCGTTACGAGCAGTACTTC,CASSPGRYEQYF
TRBD2,TRBJ2-5,TRBV23-1,17,.,TGCGCCAGCAGTCTACCTGGGACTAGCGGGTACCAAGAGACCCAGTACTTC,CASSLPGTSGYQETQYF
.,TRBJ1-5,TRBV19,16,once,TGTGCCAGTAGTATAAACTCAATGGGGAAAACTCAGCCCCAGCATTTT,CASSINSMGKTQPQHF
.,TRBJ1-1,TRBV7-2,14,once,TGTGCCAGCAGCTCCCCTCCAGAGAACACTGAAGCTTTCTTT,CASSSPPENTEAFF
.,TRBJ2-3,TRBV18,15,.,TGTGCCAGCTCTCAATCGGGGCAGGGAAGAGATACGCAGTATTTT,CASSQSGQGRDTQYF
.,TRBJ1-2,TRBV19,16,.,TGTGCCAGTAGTAAGGTGGTGAGCAGGGCGAACTATGGCTACACCTTC,CASSKVVSRANYGYTF
.,TRBJ2-7,TRBV29-1,12,.,TGCAGCGTTGAAGAGGTGGGGTACGAGCAGTACTTC,CSVEEVGYEQYF
TRBD1,TRBJ1-1,TRBV19,13,.,TGTGCCAGTAGTATTTCTCTCGACAGGGTGGCTTTCTTT,CASSISLDRVAFF
.,TRBJ1-1,TRBV2,13,.,TGTGCCAGCAGTGATGGCAGGGCCACTGAAGCTTTCTTT,CASSDGRATEAFF
.,TRBJ2-7,TRBV14,14,once,TGTGCCAGCAGCCTCGGTGGAAACTCCTACGAGCAGTACTTC,CASSLGGNSYEQYF
TRBD2,TRBJ2-3,TRBV6-6,16,.,TGTGCCAGCAGTTACGGGAGCGGGGGGGCCACAGATACGCAGTATTTT,CASSYGSGGATDTQYF
.,TRBJ1-5,TRBV7-2,14,medium-sized,TGTGCCAGCAGCTCGGGGACGGACAATCAGCCCCAGCATTTT,CASSSGTDNQPQHF
.,TRBJ2-7,TRBV5-4,16,.,TGTGCCAGCAGCTGGAAAACCGGGACGGACTCCTACGAGCAGTACTTC,CASSWKTGTDSYEQYF